Listed below are T cell receptor beta chains from one sample, sequenced in a study of control samples from healthy donors and cancer patients. Produced via immunoSEQ multiplex PCR; TCRdb's table is partial and in-frame only. The table records about 140,000 clones, about 89% of them present only once. Sequenced material: blood. These TCRs come from a man younger than 35 in good health. CDR3s include the opening cysteine and the closing phenylalanine or tryptophan. A D gene is named only where the DNA matches it firmly.

j_call	d_call	v_call	cdr3_aa
TRBJ1-5	NA	TRBV29-1	CSVEEGWNQPQHF
TRBJ1-3	NA	TRBV18	CASSPRTDNSGNTIYF
TRBJ1-6	NA	TRBV14	CASSQDRAPGRNNSPLHF
TRBJ1-2	NA	TRBV7-2	CASSSGVQGGYGYTF
TRBJ2-1	NA	TRBV7-3	CASSGDNEQFF
TRBJ1-1	NA	TRBV5-1	CASSLAIGTEAFF
TRBJ2-2	TRBD1	TRBV7-3	CASSLFRVSGTENTGELFF
TRBJ1-2	TRBD1	TRBV3-1/TRBV3-2	CASSDGTGIGYTF
TRBJ1-1	NA	TRBV29-1	CSVGFGPGGPENTEAFF
TRBJ2-3	NA	TRBV7-9	CASSLIVTDTQYF
TRBJ2-3	NA	TRBV21-1	CASSIPTSGGARNTQYF
TRBJ2-5	TRBD2	TRBV9	CASSEGLAGGETQYF
TRBJ1-2	NA	TRBV7-6	CASSLPGGYGYTF
TRBJ2-7	NA	TRBV25-1	CASRRGTDYEQYF
TRBJ1-2	NA	TRBV2	CASREWSGGLGPDGYTF
TRBJ2-6	TRBD1	TRBV7-9	CASSFLRGQSGANVLTF
TRBJ1-2	NA	TRBV7-3	CASSPGGGPQGRDGYTF
TRBJ2-2	TRBD1	TRBV6-1	CASSVHRDRGITGELFF
TRBJ1-5	NA	TRBV6-2/TRBV6-3	CASSYGGQPQHF
TRBJ2-5	NA	TRBV5-1	CASSAVQETQYF
TRBJ2-7	NA	TRBV6-2/TRBV6-3	CASSAGQFYEQYF
TRBJ2-5	NA	TRBV7-9	CASSPGNVETETQYF
TRBJ2-3	NA	TRBV2	CASKKTGPSDTQYF
TRBJ1-1	NA	TRBV9	CASSVGPGGRDTEAFF
TRBJ1-6	TRBD1	TRBV7-9	CASSLKSGDSSYNSPLHF
TRBJ2-5	NA	TRBV9	CASSVLGEETQYF
TRBJ2-5	NA	TRBV5-1	CASSLVAPKETQYF
TRBJ2-5	TRBD1	TRBV7-2	CASSFYRGARETQYF
TRBJ1-1	TRBD1	TRBV30	CAWSGGTGRVEAFF
TRBJ1-2	NA	TRBV5-4	CASSAQYGYTF
TRBJ2-2	TRBD2	TRBV19	CASSNLRGRGAGELFF
TRBJ2-7	TRBD1	TRBV11-3	CASSLAGTGAYEQYF
TRBJ1-2	NA	TRBV7-9	CASSPPGRTNYGYTF
TRBJ2-7	NA	TRBV6-2/TRBV6-3	CASSWGRDYEQYF
TRBJ2-7	TRBD1	TRBV7-9	CASSWTGRYYEQYF
TRBJ2-4	NA	TRBV10-3	CAISESMSGIFHLAKNIQYF
TRBJ2-3	TRBD2	TRBV7-2	CASSFSGTTSTDTQYF
TRBJ1-5	NA	TRBV6-1	CASSDLGWGANQPQHF
TRBJ1-2	TRBD1	TRBV29-1	CSVTGGDGYTF
TRBJ2-2	NA	TRBV5-1	CASSLLGAGELFF
TRBJ2-5	NA	TRBV7-2	CASSTDLLGETQYF
TRBJ2-1	NA	TRBV19	CASSIINEQFF
TRBJ2-7	NA	TRBV28	CASKEEDEQYF
TRBJ1-3	NA	TRBV7-2	CASSLALGAGNTIYF
TRBJ2-7	NA	TRBV28	CASSLSRAYEQYF
TRBJ2-5	NA	TRBV3-1/TRBV3-2	CASSQDSGVQETQYF
TRBJ2-2	NA	TRBV9	CASSERATGELFF
TRBJ2-6	NA	TRBV7-6	CASSQGPTGANVLTF
TRBJ2-5	TRBD1	TRBV9	CASSVDRGPLETQYF
TRBJ2-7	NA	TRBV6-6	CASSYTRLDEQYF
TRBJ2-7	NA	TRBV9	CASSSDAGALYEQYF
TRBJ2-1	NA	TRBV2	CASSRDTYNEQFF
TRBJ1-1	NA	TRBV2	CASSEWGKNTEAFF
TRBJ2-4	NA	TRBV19	CASSIAASSIQYF
TRBJ2-3	NA	TRBV7-9	CASSTSGDADTQYF
TRBJ1-2	NA	TRBV11-2	CASSYNGGDLGYTF
TRBJ2-7	TRBD1	TRBV19	CASSIIQPGGFYEQYF
TRBJ1-5	NA	TRBV6-1	CASSLPTASNQPQHF
TRBJ1-6	NA	TRBV2	CASSEAGQPSPLHF